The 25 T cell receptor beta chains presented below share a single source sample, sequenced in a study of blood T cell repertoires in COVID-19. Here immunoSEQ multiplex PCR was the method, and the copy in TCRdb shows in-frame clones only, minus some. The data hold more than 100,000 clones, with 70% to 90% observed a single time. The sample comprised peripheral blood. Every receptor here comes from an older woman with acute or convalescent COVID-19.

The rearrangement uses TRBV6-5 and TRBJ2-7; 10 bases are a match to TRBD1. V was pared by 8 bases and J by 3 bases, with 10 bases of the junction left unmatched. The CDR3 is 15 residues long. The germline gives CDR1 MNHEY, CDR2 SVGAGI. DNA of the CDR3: TGTGCCAGCTCCTGGGGGGGGACAGGGGTCTACGAGCAGTACGTC. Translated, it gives CASSWGGTGVYEQYV.

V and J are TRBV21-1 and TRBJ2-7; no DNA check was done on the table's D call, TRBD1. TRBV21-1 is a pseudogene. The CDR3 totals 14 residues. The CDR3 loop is CASSKKGTGVEQYF. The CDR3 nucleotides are TGTGCCAGCAGCAAAAAGGGGACAGGGGTCGAGCAGTACTTC.

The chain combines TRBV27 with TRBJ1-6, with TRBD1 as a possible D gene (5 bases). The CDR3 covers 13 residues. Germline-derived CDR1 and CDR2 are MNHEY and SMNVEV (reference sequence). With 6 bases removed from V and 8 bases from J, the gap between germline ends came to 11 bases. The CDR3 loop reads CASRGWGDSPLHF. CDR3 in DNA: TGTGCCAGCAGGGGGTGGGGGGATTCACCCCTCCACTTT.

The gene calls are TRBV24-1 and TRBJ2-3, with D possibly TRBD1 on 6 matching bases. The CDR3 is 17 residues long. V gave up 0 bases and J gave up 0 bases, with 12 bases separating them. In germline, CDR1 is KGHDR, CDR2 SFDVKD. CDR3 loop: CATSDLQGPGSTDTQYF. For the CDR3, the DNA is TGTGCCACCAGTGATTTGCAGGGGCCAGGGAGCACAGATACGCAGTATTTT.

CDR3 sequence reads: CASSFLQGAAELFF. Written as DNA, the CDR3 is TGTGCCAGTAGTTTCTTGCAGGGGGCTGCGGAGCTGTTTTTT. The chain recombines TRBV19 with TRBJ2-2; 8 bases line up with TRBD1. V lost 5 bases and J lost 10; bases outside the gene matches: 9. The CDR3 loop spans 14 amino acids. Germline assignment: CDR1 LNHDA and CDR2 SQIVND (reference sequence).

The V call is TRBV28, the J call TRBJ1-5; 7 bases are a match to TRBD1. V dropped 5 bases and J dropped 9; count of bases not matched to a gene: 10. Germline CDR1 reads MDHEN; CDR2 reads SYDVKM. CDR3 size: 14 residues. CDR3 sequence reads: CASSRGQRDSPQHF. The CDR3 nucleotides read TGTGCCAGCAGTAGGGGACAGAGAGATTCGCCCCAGCATTTT.

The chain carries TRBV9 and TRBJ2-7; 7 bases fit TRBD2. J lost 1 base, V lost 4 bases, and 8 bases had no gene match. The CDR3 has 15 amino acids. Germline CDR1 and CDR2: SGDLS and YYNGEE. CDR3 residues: CASSPGEGWSYEQYF. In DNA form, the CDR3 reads TGTGCCAGCAGCCCCGGGGAGGGTTGGTCCTACGAGCAGTACTTC.

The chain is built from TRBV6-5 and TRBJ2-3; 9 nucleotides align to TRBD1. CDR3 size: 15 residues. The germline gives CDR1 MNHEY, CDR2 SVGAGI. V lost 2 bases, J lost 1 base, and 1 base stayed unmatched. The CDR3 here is CASSYRDRGTDTQYF. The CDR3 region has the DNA TGTGCCAGCAGTTACCGGGACAGGGGCACAGATACGCAGTATTTT.

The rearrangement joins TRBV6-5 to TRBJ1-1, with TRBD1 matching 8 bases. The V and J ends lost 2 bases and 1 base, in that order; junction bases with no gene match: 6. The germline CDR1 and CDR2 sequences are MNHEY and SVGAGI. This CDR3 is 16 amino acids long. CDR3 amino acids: CASSYRSGTGNTEAFF. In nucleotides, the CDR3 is TGTGCCAGCAGTTACCGTTCCGGGACAGGGAACACTGAAGCTTTCTTT.

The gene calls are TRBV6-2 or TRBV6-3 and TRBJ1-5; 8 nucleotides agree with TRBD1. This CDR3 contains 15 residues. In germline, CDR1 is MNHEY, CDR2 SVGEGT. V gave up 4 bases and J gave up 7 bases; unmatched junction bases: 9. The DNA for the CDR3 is TGTGCCAGCAGTTTGACAGGGGCGGAGGAACAGCCCCAGCATTTT. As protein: CASSLTGAEEQPQHF.

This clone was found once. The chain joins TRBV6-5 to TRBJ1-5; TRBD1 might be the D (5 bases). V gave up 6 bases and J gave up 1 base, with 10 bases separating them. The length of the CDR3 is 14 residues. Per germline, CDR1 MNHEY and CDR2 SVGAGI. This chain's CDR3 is CASRIRVSNQPQHF. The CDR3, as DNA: TGTGCCAGCAGGATCAGGGTCAGCAATCAGCCCCAGCATTTT.

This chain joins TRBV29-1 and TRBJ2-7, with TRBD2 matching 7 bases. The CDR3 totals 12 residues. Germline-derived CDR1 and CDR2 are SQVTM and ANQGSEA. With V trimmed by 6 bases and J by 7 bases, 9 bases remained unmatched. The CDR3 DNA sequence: TGCAGCGTCCGGGACCCCGGGGGGGAGCAGTACTTC. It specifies CSVRDPGGEQYF.

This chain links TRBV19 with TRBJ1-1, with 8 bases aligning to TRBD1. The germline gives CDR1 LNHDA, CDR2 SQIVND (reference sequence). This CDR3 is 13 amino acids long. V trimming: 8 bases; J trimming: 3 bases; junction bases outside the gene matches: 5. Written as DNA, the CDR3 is TGTGCCAGTGGTCAGGGGGCCTACACTGAAGCTTTCTTT. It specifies CASGQGAYTEAFF.

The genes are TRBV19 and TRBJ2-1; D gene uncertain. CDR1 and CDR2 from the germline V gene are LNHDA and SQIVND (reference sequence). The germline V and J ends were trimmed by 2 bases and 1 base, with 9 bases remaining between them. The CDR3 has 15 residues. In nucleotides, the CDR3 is TGTGCCAGTAGTATACTACAGTCTTCCTACAATGAGCAGTTCTTC. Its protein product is CASSILQSSYNEQFF.

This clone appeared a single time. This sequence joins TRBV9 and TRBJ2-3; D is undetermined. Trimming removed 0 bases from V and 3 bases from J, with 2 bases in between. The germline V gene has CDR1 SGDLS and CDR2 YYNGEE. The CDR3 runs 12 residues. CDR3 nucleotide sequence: TGTGCCAGCAGCGTAGCTACAGATACGCAGTATTTT. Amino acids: CASSVATDTQYF.

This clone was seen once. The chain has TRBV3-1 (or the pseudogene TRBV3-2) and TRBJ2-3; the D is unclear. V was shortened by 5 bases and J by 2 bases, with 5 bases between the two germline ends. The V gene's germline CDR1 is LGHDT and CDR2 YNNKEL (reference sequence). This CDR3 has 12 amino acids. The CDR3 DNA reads TGTGCCAGCAGCTCTCTCACAGATACGCAGTATTTT. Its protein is CASSSLTDTQYF.

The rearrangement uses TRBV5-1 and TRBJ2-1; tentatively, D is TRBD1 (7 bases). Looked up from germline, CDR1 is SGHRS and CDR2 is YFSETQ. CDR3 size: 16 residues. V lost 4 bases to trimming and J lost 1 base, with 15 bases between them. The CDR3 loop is CASSPRTGGSYNEQFF. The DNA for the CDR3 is TGCGCCAGCAGCCCCAGGACAGGAGGGTCCTACAATGAGCAGTTCTTC.

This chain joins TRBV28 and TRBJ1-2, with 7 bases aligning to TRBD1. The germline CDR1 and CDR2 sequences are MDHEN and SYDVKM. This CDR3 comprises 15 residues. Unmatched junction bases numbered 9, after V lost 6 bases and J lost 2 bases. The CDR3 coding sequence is TGTGCCAGCAGCTCAACACCGGGACAGAACTATGGCTACACCTTC. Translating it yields CASSSTPGQNYGYTF.

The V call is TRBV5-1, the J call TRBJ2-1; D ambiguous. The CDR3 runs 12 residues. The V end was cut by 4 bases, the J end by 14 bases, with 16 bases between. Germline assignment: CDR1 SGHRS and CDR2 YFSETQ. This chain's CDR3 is CASSPEKPEKFF. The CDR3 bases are TGCGCCAGCAGCCCCGAGAAGCCCGAAAAGTTCTTC.

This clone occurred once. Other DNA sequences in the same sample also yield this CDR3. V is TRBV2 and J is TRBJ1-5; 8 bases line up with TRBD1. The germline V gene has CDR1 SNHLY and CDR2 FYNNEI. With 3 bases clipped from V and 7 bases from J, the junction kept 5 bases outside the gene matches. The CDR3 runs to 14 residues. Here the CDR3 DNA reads TGTGCCAGCAGTGACAGGGGGCTAGGCCAGCCCCAGCATTTT. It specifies CASSDRGLGQPQHF.

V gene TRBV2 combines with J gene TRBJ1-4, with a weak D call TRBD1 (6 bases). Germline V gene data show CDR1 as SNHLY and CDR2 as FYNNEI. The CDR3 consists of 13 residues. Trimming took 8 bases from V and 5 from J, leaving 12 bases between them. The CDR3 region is CASRWGLNEKLFF. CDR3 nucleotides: TGTGCCAGCCGTTGGGGGCTGAATGAAAAACTGTTTTTT.

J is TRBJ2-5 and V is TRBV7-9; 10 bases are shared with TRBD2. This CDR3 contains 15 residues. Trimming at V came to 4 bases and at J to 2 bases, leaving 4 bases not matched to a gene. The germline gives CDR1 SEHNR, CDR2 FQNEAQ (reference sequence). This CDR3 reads CASSSGLAAQETQYF. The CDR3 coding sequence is TGTGCCAGCAGCTCCGGACTAGCGGCTCAAGAGACCCAGTACTTC.

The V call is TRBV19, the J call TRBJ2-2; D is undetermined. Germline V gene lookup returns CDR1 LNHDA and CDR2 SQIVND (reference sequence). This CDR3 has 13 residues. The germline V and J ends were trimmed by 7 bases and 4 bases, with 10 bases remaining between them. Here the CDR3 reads CASTMRITGELFF. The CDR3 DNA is TGTGCCAGTACGATGCGTATCACCGGGGAGCTGTTTTTT. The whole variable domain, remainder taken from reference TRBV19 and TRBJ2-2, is DGGITQSPKYLFRKEGQNVTLSCEQNLNHDAMYWYRQDPGQGLRLIYYSQIVNDFQKGDIAEGYSVSREKKESFPLTVTSAQKNPTAFYLCASTMRITGELFFGEGSRLTVL.

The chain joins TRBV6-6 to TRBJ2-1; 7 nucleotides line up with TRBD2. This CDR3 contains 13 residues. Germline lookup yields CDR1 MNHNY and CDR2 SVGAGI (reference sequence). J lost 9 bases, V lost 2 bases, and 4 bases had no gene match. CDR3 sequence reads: CASSYSPGGEQFF. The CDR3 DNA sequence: TGTGCCAGCAGTTACAGCCCGGGAGGTGAGCAGTTCTTC.

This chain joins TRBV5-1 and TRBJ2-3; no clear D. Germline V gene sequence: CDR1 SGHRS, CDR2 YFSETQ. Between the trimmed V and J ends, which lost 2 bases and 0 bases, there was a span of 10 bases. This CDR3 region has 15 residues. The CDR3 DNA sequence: TGCGCCAGCAGCTTAAACGGGTATAGCACAGATACGCAGTATTTT. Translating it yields CASSLNGYSTDTQYF.